These T cell receptor beta chains were read from a single sample in a study of human T cells and chemical hapten exposure. From the reads, TCRdb called clonotypes with MiXCR, one entry per CDR3 protein. In the table there are around 120,000 distinct CDR3 sequences, over 7% of which are singletons. Sequencing used whole blood. The receptors were sampled from a human donor in good health. Some clones in this sample may be carry-over from other donors' samples. Each CDR3 is given with its conserved first and last residue. D genes are given only for firm matches. The size of a clone is reported for some rows only, either as once, few or many, or as a class for expanded clones.

d_call j_call clone_size v_call cdr3_length cdr3_aa cdr3_nt
. TRBJ2-3 few TRBV6-2/TRBV6-3 11 CASSYQDTQYF TGTGCCAGCAGTTACCAAGATACGCAGTATTTT
. TRBJ2-7 few TRBV14 12 CASSQDAREQYF TGTGCCAGCAGCCAAGATGCCCGCGAGCAGTACTTC
. TRBJ2-4 . TRBV15 14 CATMSFGGSDIQYF TGTGCCACCATGAGTTTTGGGGGATCGGACATTCAGTACTTC
TRBD2 TRBJ2-1 many TRBV6-2/TRBV6-3 15 CASSYREGSYNEQFF TGTGCCAGCAGTTACCGGGAGGGGTCCTACAATGAGCAGTTCTTC
. TRBJ1-5 . TRBV12-3/TRBV12-4 12 CASSSRGSPQHF TGTGCCAGCAGTTCTAGGGGGTCTCCCCAGCATTTT
TRBD2 TRBJ2-3 few TRBV5-4 18 CASSLGVAGGTSTDTQYF TGTGCCAGCAGCTTAGGGGTAGCGGGAGGGACTAGCACAGATACGCAGTATTTT
TRBD1 TRBJ2-3 many TRBV20-1 14 CSAAGTGWTDTQYF TGCAGTGCCGCCGGGACAGGGTGGACAGATACGCAGTATTTT
TRBD1 TRBJ1-2 many TRBV19 17 CASSLSAQGAFLSGYTF TGTGCCAGTAGTCTTTCGGCACAGGGGGCGTTTCTATCTGGCTACACCTTC
. TRBJ1-2 few TRBV18 13 CASSPGDFYGYTF TGTGCCAGCTCACCTGGGGATTTCTATGGCTACACCTTC
. TRBJ2-7 . TRBV6-2/TRBV6-3 13 CASSYSGVYEQYF TGTGCCAGCAGTTACTCGGGTGTCTACGAGCAGTACTTC
TRBD2 TRBJ2-1 . TRBV3-1 16 CASSPGGSGSHNEQFF TGTGCCAGCAGCCCGGGGGGGAGCGGGAGCCACAATGAGCAGTTCTTC
. TRBJ2-1 . TRBV6-5 15 CASKTIPGMENEQFF TGTGCCAGCAAAACCATCCCGGGGATGGAGAATGAGCAGTTCTTC
. TRBJ2-2 . TRBV14 17 CASSQDLLREHTGELFF TGTGCCAGCAGCCAAGATCTGTTAAGGGAACACACCGGGGAGCTGTTTTTT
. TRBJ2-5 . TRBV20-1 12 CSAPYIQETQYF TGCAGTGCTCCTTATATCCAAGAGACCCAGTACTTC
TRBD2 TRBJ2-7 few TRBV20-1 14 CSAGLAGPSYEQYF TGCAGTGCGGGACTAGCGGGACCATCCTACGAGCAGTACTTC
. TRBJ1-1 . TRBV7-9 11 CASSSDTEAFF TGTGCCAGCAGCTCGGACACTGAAGCTTTCTTT
TRBD1 TRBJ1-2 . TRBV20-1 13 CSAPRTGRYGYTF TGCAGTGCTCCCCGGACAGGGCGCTATGGCTACACCTTC
. TRBJ1-5 . TRBV29-1 11 CSVGEFRPQHF TGCAGCGTTGGGGAATTCCGGCCCCAGCATTTT
TRBD2 TRBJ2-3 many TRBV18 17 CASSPVVGAGGPATQYF TGTGCCAGCTCACCGGTTGTTGGAGCGGGAGGGCCAGCTACGCAGTATTTT
. TRBJ2-1 . TRBV27 13 CASRPPSRNEQFF TGTGCCAGCAGGCCGCCCTCTCGGAATGAGCAGTTCTTC
. TRBJ1-4 few TRBV7-9 14 CASSTQGSNEKLFF TGTGCCAGCAGCACTCAGGGCTCTAATGAAAAACTGTTTTTT
TRBD1 TRBJ2-7 few TRBV5-8 15 CASSLFPDRENEQYF TGTGCCAGCAGCTTGTTCCCGGACAGGGAAAACGAGCAGTACTTC
TRBD1 TRBJ1-6 . TRBV20-1 15 CSARVGQGGNSPLHF TGCAGTGCTAGAGTTGGGCAGGGGGGAAATTCACCCCTCCACTTT
. TRBJ2-2 many TRBV20-1 16 CSARDLNRELTGELFF TGCAGTGCTAGAGACCTCAACAGAGAACTTACCGGGGAGCTGTTTTTT
. TRBJ1-1 many TRBV2 14 CASSIADSGTEAFF TGTGCCAGCAGTATTGCGGATAGCGGCACTGAAGCTTTCTTT
. TRBJ2-7 . TRBV11-2 14 CASSSDKGLYEQYF TGTGCCAGCAGCTCGGACAAGGGCCTCTACGAGCAGTACTTC
TRBD2 TRBJ2-7 . TRBV4-1 16 CASSQDAAGRVDEQYF TGCGCCAGCAGCCAAGATGCAGCGGGAAGGGTGGACGAGCAGTACTTC
. TRBJ2-1 few TRBV7-7 13 CASSSTVSGEQFF TGTGCCAGCAGCTCGACAGTGAGCGGTGAGCAGTTCTTC
. TRBJ1-1 few TRBV6-6 14 CASSYLEKNTEAFF TGTGCCAGCAGTTACCTAGAGAAAAACACTGAAGCTTTCTTT
. TRBJ1-3 few TRBV4-2 15 CASSQDPRSGNTIYF TGTGCCAGCAGCCAAGATCCGCGCTCTGGAAACACCATATATTTT
. TRBJ2-7 . TRBV9 13 CASSERNRDEQYF TGTGCCAGCAGCGAGCGTAACAGGGACGAGCAGTACTTC
. TRBJ2-7 few TRBV27 11 CAGMLTYEQYF TGTGCCGGCATGTTAACCTACGAGCAGTACTTC
TRBD2 TRBJ2-1 . TRBV11-2 16 CASSSTSGTAYNEQFF TGTGCCAGCAGCTCAACTAGCGGGACCGCCTACAATGAGCAGTTCTTC
TRBD2 TRBJ2-3 few TRBV11-2 16 CASSHTGSGGEDTQYF TGTGCCAGCAGCCATACCGGCAGCGGGGGTGAAGATACGCAGTATTTT
. TRBJ2-3 few TRBV27 18 CASSSFNLRRGLTDTQYF TGTGCCAGCAGTTCCTTCAATCTCCGACGGGGGTTGACAGATACGCAGTATTTT
TRBD2 TRBJ2-7 many TRBV6-5 13 CASSPGTSREQYF TGTGCCAGCAGTCCCGGGACTAGCCGCGAGCAGTACTTC
. TRBJ2-7 few TRBV19 15 CASTPRGRGAYEQYF TGTGCCAGTACCCCTCGGGGACGGGGAGCCTACGAGCAGTACTTC